This T cell receptor beta chain was obtained from a study of PD-L1 blockade in urothelial cancer. Findings and limits, study-wide: Having blood TCR clonality under the median before treatment predicted better survival.

Time point reported: pretreatment peripheral blood. Enrolled patients showed locally advanced or metastatic urothelial carcinoma. Sampling of each patient yielded between 1 and 8 specimens, collected pretreatment and on-treatment. CDR1 is MGHDK and CDR2 is SYGVNS in the germline V gene. The CDR3 loop spans 15 amino acids. Unmatched junction bases numbered 6, after V lost 4 bases and J lost 0 bases. This clone was seen a handful of times. The antigen is not known. The assay was immunoSEQ multiplex PCR, and TCRdb's table has in-frame clones only and misses some. The data hold 65,000 to 90,000 clones, with less than 90% observed a single time.

The TCR comes from a woman in her 70s with urothelial cancer. Sequenced here: PBMCs, sampled around atezolizumab (anti-PD-L1) treatment. J is TRBJ2-7 and V is TRBV25-1, with TRBD1 identical over 7 bases. CDR3 nucleotides: TGTGCCAGCAGTGCCAATAACAGGGGCTCCTACGAGCAGTACTTC. Translated: CASSANNRGSYEQYF.